One sample yielded the 20 T cell receptor beta chains listed below, sequenced in a study of T cell changes during pregnancy in multiple sclerosis. The assay was immunoSEQ multiplex PCR, and TCRdb's table has in-frame clones only and misses some. Of 100,000 or so clones detected, approximately 90% appear once; the ten largest clones hold just over 0.75%. This specimen was peripheral blood, taken in the second trimester of pregnancy. The receptors here all came from a female donor in good health, enrolled as a control in a pregnancy study.

This clone was recorded once. This chain connects TRBV11-2 to TRBJ2-7; D ambiguous. There are 11 residues in the CDR3. The germline V and J ends were trimmed by 4 bases and 3 bases, with 4 bases remaining between them. Germline CDR1 SGHAT, CDR2 FQNNGV. The CDR3 region has the DNA TGTGCCAGCAGCTCCAACTACGAGCAGTACTTC. It encodes CASSSNYEQYF.

This chain joins TRBV6-5 and TRBJ2-4; D perhaps matches TRBD1 (5 bases). V was pared by 4 bases and J by 7 bases, with 20 bases between. The CDR3 runs to 16 residues. Looked up from germline, CDR1 is MNHEY and CDR2 is SVGAGI. The CDR3 DNA reads as TGTGCCAGCAGTTTCTCCCGTGGACGGGCAGGGAACATTCAGTACTTC. Its translation is CASSFSRGRAGNIQYF.

The rearrangement links TRBV6-6 to TRBJ2-7, with 8 bases matching TRBD1. This CDR3 comprises 16 residues. The V segment lost 8 bases and the J segment 2 bases; nucleotides outside the gene matches: 14. CDR1 is MNHNY and CDR2 is SVGAGI in the germline V gene (reference sequence). This chain's CDR3 is CASGTGGAQHAYEQYF. The CDR3 region has the DNA TGTGCCAGCGGCACAGGGGGAGCCCAACACGCCTACGAGCAGTACTTC.

The V call is TRBV9, the J call TRBJ2-7, with D maybe TRBD2 (5 bases). The CDR3 loop spans 14 amino acids. Germline assignment: CDR1 SGDLS and CDR2 YYNGEE. V was trimmed by 1 base and J by 5 bases, leaving 13 bases between them. CDR3 bases: TGTGCCAGCAGCGTACGATGGGAGTGGAACGAGCAGTACTTC. Its translation is CASSVRWEWNEQYF.

The chain employs TRBV10-3 and TRBJ2-1; TRBD2 aligns across 15 bases. The CDR3 length is 14 residues. V shed 9 bases and J 8 bases; nucleotides not matched to a gene: 5. Germline V gives CDR1 ENHRY, CDR2 SYGVKD. Here the CDR3 DNA reads TGTGCCATGGGGACTAGCGGGGGGATCTATGAGCAGTTCTTC. This translates into CAMGTSGGIYEQFF.

V is TRBV19 and J is TRBJ1-4, with 9 nucleotides matching TRBD1. This CDR3 region has 18 residues. With V trimmed by 10 bases and J by 7 bases, 22 bases remained unmatched. CDR1 is LNHDA, CDR2 SQIVND, per germline (reference sequence). The CDR3 loop is CATTTTRDRVEFGEKLFF. Written as DNA, the CDR3 is TGTGCCACCACGACCACCCGGGACAGGGTAGAATTTGGTGAAAAACTGTTTTTT.

The chain is built from TRBV4-3 and TRBJ1-2; 7 positions agree with TRBD1. Trimming cost V 0 bases and J 4 bases; bases outside gene matches: 11. Germline loops: CDR1 LGHNA, CDR2 YSLEER. This CDR3 region has 17 residues. The DNA of the CDR3 is TGCGCCAGCAGCCAAGATAGCGCCAGGGGGGTGGCCTATGGCTACACCTTC. Translation: CASSQDSARGVAYGYTF.

V gene TRBV10-3 combines with J gene TRBJ1-1, with D maybe TRBD1 (5 bases). Germline V gene lookup returns CDR1 ENHRY and CDR2 SYGVKD. The V end was cut by 6 bases, the J end by 5 bases, with 16 bases between. This CDR3 is 14 amino acids long. The CDR3 region is CAIRAHVPGTEAFF. The CDR3 region has the DNA TGTGCCATCAGAGCCCACGTCCCAGGGACTGAAGCTTTCTTT.

The chain has TRBV6-1 and TRBJ2-7; D is perhaps TRBD2 (6 bases). The CDR3 length is 14 residues. Germline CDR1 is MNHNS and CDR2 is SASEGT. V was trimmed by 7 bases and J by 2 bases, leaving 15 bases between them. This CDR3 is CASMTGTAAYEQYF. CDR3 bases: TGTGCCAGCATGACCGGGACTGCAGCCTACGAGCAGTACTTC.

This clone was recorded a few times. The J gene is TRBJ1-1, the V gene TRBV7-9; D unclear. Trimming took off 8 bases at V and 2 bases at J, with 15 bases between the two ends. This CDR3 contains 14 residues. CDR1 is SEHNR, CDR2 FQNEAQ, per germline (reference sequence). The CDR3 here is CASRPGPVNTEAFF. CDR3 DNA: TGTGCCAGCCGCCCTGGCCCCGTCAACACTGAAGCTTTCTTT. The variable domain in full, completed from reference TRBV7-9 and TRBJ1-1, reads DTGVSQNPRHKITKRGQNVTFRCDPISEHNRLYWYRQTLGQGPEFLTYFQNEAQLEKSRLLSDRFSAERPKGSFSTLEIQRTEQGDSAMYLCASRPGPVNTEAFFGQGTRLTVV.

The chain has TRBV11-2 and TRBJ2-2; D unclear. CDR1 is SGHAT, CDR2 FQNNGV, per germline. The CDR3 consists of 15 residues. The germline V and J ends were trimmed by 5 bases and 8 bases, with 18 bases remaining between them. CDR3 sequence reads: CASSPLGALRGELFF. CDR3 nucleotide sequence: TGTGCCAGCAGCCCCCTCGGCGCCCTGAGGGGGGAGCTGTTTTTT.

The chain has TRBV4-1 and TRBJ1-3, with D maybe TRBD1 (6 bases). The V end was cut by 2 bases, the J end by 0 bases, with 14 bases between. Germline loops: CDR1 MGHRA, CDR2 YSYEKL. The CDR3 covers 17 residues. The CDR3 DNA reads as TGCGCCAGCAGCCAACCCCTCCGGGACACCTCTGGAAACACCATATATTTT. It specifies CASSQPLRDTSGNTIYF.

The genes are TRBV12-5 and TRBJ2-3; 12 bases are a match to TRBD2. V lost 3 bases to trimming and J lost 4 bases; unmatched junction nucleotides: 2. This CDR3 has 15 amino acids. Germline CDR1 reads LGHNT; CDR2 reads FRNRAP. The CDR3 DNA is TGTGCTAGTGGTTTAGGACTAGCGGGGCCAGATACGCAGTATTTT. Translating it yields CASGLGLAGPDTQYF.

The chain links TRBV27 to TRBJ1-3, with 9 bases matching TRBD1. J gave up 2 bases and V 8 bases, and 10 bases lay outside the gene matches. The V gene's germline CDR1 is MNHEY and CDR2 SMNVEV (reference sequence). This CDR3 is built from 16 residues. CDR3 sequence reads: CASSQTGGRTGNTIYF. DNA of the CDR3: TGTGCCAGCTCTCAAACAGGGGGCCGGACTGGAAACACCATATATTTT.

Written as DNA, the CDR3 is TGTGCCAGCAGCCGGGACACCAACACCGGGGAGCTGTTTTTT. Protein product: CASSRDTNTGELFF. The V gene is TRBV6-5, the J gene TRBJ2-2, with a tentative D call TRBD1 (6 bases). V was shortened by 6 bases and J by 2 bases, with 10 bases between the two germline ends. The CDR3 length is 14 residues. The germline CDR1 and CDR2 sequences are MNHEY and SVGAGI.

The rearrangement joins TRBV7-9 to TRBJ1-2; TRBD1 agrees at 7 bases. With V trimmed by 8 bases and J by 2 bases, 5 bases remained unmatched. The germline V gene encodes CDR1 SEHNR and CDR2 FQNEAQ (reference sequence). The CDR3 has 13 amino acids. For the CDR3, the DNA is TGTGCCAGCGTAGGGGGCGCGAACTATGGCTACACCTTC. This encodes CASVGGANYGYTF.

This clone was seen a single time. The CDR3 DNA follows: TGCGCCAGCAGAGACAGGACGCGGCACGTGAGAGAGACCCAGTACTTC. This translates into CASRDRTRHVRETQYF. This chain connects TRBV10-2 to TRBJ2-5; possibly TRBD1 for D (6 bases). V gave up 6 bases and J gave up 4 bases, with 21 bases separating them. From germline, CDR1 is WSHSY and CDR2 SAAADI. The CDR3 length is 16 residues.

This clone was picked up one time. V and J are TRBV7-9 and TRBJ2-3; perhaps TRBD1 as D (5 bases). Germline V gives CDR1 SEHNR, CDR2 FQNEAQ (reference sequence). Trimming pared 2 bases from V and 0 bases from J, leaving 6 bases between. The CDR3 runs to 14 residues. The CDR3 sequence: CASSLRGSTDTQYF. Written as DNA, the CDR3 is TGTGCCAGCAGCTTAAGGGGTAGCACAGATACGCAGTATTTT.

V usage is TRBV5-1 and J usage is TRBJ1-1; 8 bases are a match to TRBD1. V gave up 6 bases and J gave up 7 bases; unmatched junction bases: 14. Germline loops: CDR1 SGHRS, CDR2 YFSETQ. This CDR3 comprises 15 residues. CDR3 DNA: TGCGCCAGCATCCCTCACAGGGGGACGGACGGTGAAGCTTTCTTT. The encoded protein is CASIPHRGTDGEAFF.

CDR3 protein: CASSMLGLAGESYNEQFF. DNA of the CDR3: TGTGCCAGTAGTATGTTAGGCCTAGCGGGAGAATCCTACAATGAGCAGTTCTTC. This rearrangement joins TRBV19 to TRBJ2-1, with 10 bases matching TRBD2. After removal of 3 bases from V and 1 base from J, the junction contained 9 bases not matched to a gene. The CDR3 totals 18 residues. The germline CDR1 and CDR2 sequences are LNHDA and SQIVND (reference sequence). The full variable domain, rest sourced from reference TRBV19 and TRBJ2-1, is DGGITQSPKYLFRKEGQNVTLSCEQNLNHDAMYWYRQDPGQGLRLIYYSQIVNDFQKGDIAEGYSVSREKKESFPLTVTSAQKNPTAFYLCASSMLGLAGESYNEQFFGPGTRLTVL.